This TCR beta chain was documented in a study of cytotoxic CD8 clonotypes in ibrutinib-treated CLL. The germline gives CDR1 SGHRS, CDR2 YFSETQ. V shed 1 base, J shed 10 bases, and the junction held 9 bases outside the gene matches. This CDR3 has 15 amino acids. Assay used: immunoSEQ multiplex PCR; TCRdb lists only in-frame clones, some missing. Of around 330,000 clones listed, 67% are singletons. The sequence was collected from a human donor with chronic lymphocytic leukemia. Sample: PBMCs, taken after 36 months of ibrutinib treatment. The chain couples TRBV5-1 to TRBJ2-1; 9 bases are a match to TRBD2. The DNA for the CDR3 is TGCGCCAGCAGCTTGAGGTTGCGGGAGGGAGGCGAGCAGTTCTTC. Amino acids: CASSLRLREGGEQFF.